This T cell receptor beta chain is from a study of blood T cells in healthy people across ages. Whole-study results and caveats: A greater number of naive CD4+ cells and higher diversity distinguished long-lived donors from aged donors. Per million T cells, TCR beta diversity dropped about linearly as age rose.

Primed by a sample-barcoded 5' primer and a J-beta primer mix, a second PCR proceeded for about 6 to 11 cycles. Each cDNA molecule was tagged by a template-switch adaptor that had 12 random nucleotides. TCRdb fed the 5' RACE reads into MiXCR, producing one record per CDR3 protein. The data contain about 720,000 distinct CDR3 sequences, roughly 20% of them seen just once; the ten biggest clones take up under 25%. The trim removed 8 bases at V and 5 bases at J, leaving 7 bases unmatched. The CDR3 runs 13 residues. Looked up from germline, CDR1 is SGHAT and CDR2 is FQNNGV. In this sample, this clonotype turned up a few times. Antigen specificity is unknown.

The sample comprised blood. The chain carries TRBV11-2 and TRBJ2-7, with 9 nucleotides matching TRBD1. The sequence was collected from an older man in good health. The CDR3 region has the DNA TGTGCCAGCGGCGGACAGGGGTTCCACGAGCAGTACTTC. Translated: CASGGQGFHEQYF.